This section outlines one T cell receptor beta chain sequence together with its context. This entry belongs to a study of blood T cell repertoires in COVID-19. In terms of age and location, participants ranged from roughly 18 to 95 years and lived in about 25 US areas. The method was immunoSEQ multiplex PCR; TCRdb's version includes in-frame clones alone and lacks a portion of them. The sample lists under 300,000 clones, approximately 90% occurring once. The sequence was collected from a woman aged 40 to 50 with acute COVID-19. The sample taken for sequencing was PBMCs or T cells enriched from blood (not recorded which).

The CDR3 DNA follows: TGTGCCACCAGTGCCCCGGTCGGGCAGGGCTTTCGGGAGACCCAGTACTTC. Its translation: CATSAPVGQGFRETQYF. V usage is TRBV24-1 and J usage is TRBJ2-5; perhaps TRBD1 as D (5 bases). V was clipped by 5 bases and J by 5 bases, with 23 bases between them. This CDR3 comprises 17 residues. The germline V gene encodes CDR1 KGHDR and CDR2 SFDVKD.